The next 32 T cell receptor beta chains were all read from a single sample in a study of long-term antiretroviral therapy in people with HIV. This was the immunoSEQ v3.0 assay at survey level. TCRdb's copy holds only in-frame clones and misses some; the assay was immunoSEQ multiplex PCR. The table records more than 20,000 clones, 70% to 80% of them present only once. The sequencing here drew on unsorted PBMCs, taken approximately 1.8 years before starting antiretroviral therapy. These receptors all come from a woman aged 40 to 50 with HIV.

V and J are TRBV5-5 and TRBJ2-7, with D hard to call. Trimming stripped 1 base from V and 2 bases from J, with 4 bases between. CDR3 size: 12 residues. Germline V gives CDR1 SGHKS, CDR2 YYEKEE (reference sequence). CDR3 amino acids: CASSLTTYEQYF. The CDR3, as DNA: TGTGCCAGCAGCTTGACCACCTACGAGCAGTACTTC.

The chain couples TRBV10-1 to TRBJ2-6; D is ambiguous. The germline V gene encodes CDR1 WNHNN and CDR2 SYGVQD (reference sequence). The CDR3 totals 14 residues. With 4 bases removed from V and 2 bases from J, the gap between germline ends came to 6 bases. CDR3 region: CASSAVAGANVLTF. The CDR3 nucleotides are TGCGCCAGCAGTGCAGTCGCTGGGGCCAACGTCCTGACTTTC.

J is TRBJ2-1 and V is TRBV5-1, with 11 bases aligning to TRBD2. J gave up 3 bases and V 3 bases, and 5 bases lay outside the gene matches. The V gene's germline CDR1 is SGHRS and CDR2 YFSETQ. The CDR3 length is 16 residues. The CDR3 DNA reads as TGCGCCAGCAGCTCAACTAGCGGGGGATACTACAATGAGCAGTTCTTC. As protein: CASSSTSGGYYNEQFF.

The chain recombines TRBV7-9 with TRBJ2-6; D unclear. The CDR3 length is 16 residues. Germline CDR1 and CDR2: SEHNR and FQNEAQ (reference sequence). The ends were cut back, 3 bases at V and 2 bases at J, with 11 bases in the middle. Here the CDR3 reads CASSFNYIAGANVLTF. Here the CDR3 DNA reads TGTGCCAGCAGCTTTAATTACATCGCTGGGGCCAACGTCCTGACTTTC. The full variable domain, with the rest looked up from reference TRBV7-9 and TRBJ2-6, is DTGVSQNPRHKITKRGQNVTFRCDPISEHNRLYWYRQTLGQGPEFLTYFQNEAQLEKSRLLSDRFSAERPKGSFSTLEIQRTEQGDSAMYLCASSFNYIAGANVLTFGAGSRLTVL.

The chain combines TRBV7-9 with TRBJ1-1, with D unresolved. Germline values: CDR1 SEHNR, CDR2 FQNEAQ (reference sequence). The CDR3 is 15 amino acids. V was cut by 5 bases and J by 1 base, with 14 bases left in between. CDR3 nucleotides: TGTGCCAGCAGCCGAGAATTCACCTGGAACACTGAAGCTTTCTTT. Amino acids: CASSREFTWNTEAFF.

This clone was observed a handful of times. CDR3 nucleotides: TGTGCCAGCAGTTATAGCGTAAATAACTACGAGCAGTACTTC. As protein: CASSYSVNNYEQYF. This chain connects TRBV2 to TRBJ2-7, with D possibly matching TRBD2 (5 bases). The germline V gene has CDR1 SNHLY and CDR2 FYNNEI. There are 14 residues in the CDR3. Trimming cost V 5 bases and J 3 bases, with 14 bases left between them. The full variable domain, rest sourced from reference TRBV2 and TRBJ2-7, is EPEVTQTPSHQVTQMGQEVILRCVPISNHLYFYWYRQILGQKVEFLVSFYNNEISEKSEIFDDQFSVERPDGSNFTLKIRSTKLEDSAMYFCASSYSVNNYEQYFGPGTRLTVT.

The chain carries TRBV5-4 and TRBJ2-5, with 10 bases matching TRBD1. V lost 6 bases and J lost 3; bases outside the gene matches: 8. The CDR3 is 15 amino acids. Germline V CDR1 and CDR2: SGHNT, YYREEE (reference sequence). CDR3 DNA sequence: TGTGCCAGCATCAAGCTAGGGACAGGGGAAGAGACCCAGTACTTC. Translating it yields CASIKLGTGEETQYF.

V and J are TRBV7-9 and TRBJ2-7, with TRBD2 matching 12 bases. This CDR3 is built from 14 residues. Germline CDR1 and CDR2: SEHNR and FQNEAQ (reference sequence). With V trimmed by 4 bases and J by 6 bases, 4 bases remained unmatched. The CDR3 reads CASSYLAGGFEQYF. CDR3 nucleotides: TGTGCCAGCAGCTATCTAGCGGGGGGGTTCGAGCAGTACTTC.

The rearrangement uses TRBV15 and TRBJ2-1; the match to TRBD2 covers 12 bases. Losses at the gene ends were 1 base for V and 3 bases for J; bases not matched to a gene: 1. The CDR3 sequence is 16 residues long. The germline gives CDR1 LNHNV, CDR2 YYDKDF (reference sequence). The CDR3 coding sequence is TGTGCCACCAGCAGAGTGACTAGCGGGAGCTACAATGAGCAGTTCTTC. It encodes CATSRVTSGSYNEQFF.

This clone has only one observation. The rearrangement links TRBV7-8 to TRBJ1-4; D is possibly TRBD1 (5 bases). CDR1 is SGHVS and CDR2 is FQNEAQ in the germline V gene. This CDR3 is built from 16 residues. Trimming cost V 5 bases and J 5 bases, with 18 bases left between them. The CDR3 bases are TGTGCCAGCAGCCCCCCGGAGGAGCGGGGGAATGAAAAACTGTTTTTT. Its translation is CASSPPEERGNEKLFF.

The gene calls are TRBV14 and TRBJ2-5; D is unresolved. The V end lost 4 bases, the J end lost 0 bases, and 6 bases lay between the germline ends. This CDR3 spans 13 amino acids. Germline V gene data show CDR1 as SGHDN and CDR2 as FVKESK. CDR3 in amino acids: CASSRLYQETQYF. The CDR3 DNA follows: TGTGCCAGCAGCCGACTGTACCAAGAGACCCAGTACTTC.

The J gene is TRBJ1-5, the V gene TRBV11-2; D not resolved. Germline lookup yields CDR1 SGHAT and CDR2 FQNNGV. Trimming removed 5 bases from V and 7 bases from J, with 12 bases in between. The CDR3 loop spans 13 amino acids. In nucleotides, the CDR3 is TGTGCCAGCAGCGACGGAGGGTTCCAGCCCCAGCATTTT. Translation gives CASSDGGFQPQHF.

This chain connects TRBV27 to TRBJ1-1; 7 positions agree with TRBD1. Losses at the gene ends were 6 bases for V and 4 bases for J; bases not matched to a gene: 8. There are 14 residues in the CDR3. Germline V gene lookup returns CDR1 MNHEY and CDR2 SMNVEV (reference sequence). DNA of the CDR3: TGTGCCAGCAGGCCCAACAGGGGTGGCACTGAAGCTTTCTTT. Amino acids: CASRPNRGGTEAFF.

V usage is TRBV18 and J usage is TRBJ2-7; D not certain. CDR1 and CDR2 from the germline V gene are KGHSH and LQKENI. The CDR3 covers 14 residues. Trimming removed 3 bases at V and 3 bases at J, with 12 bases between. For the CDR3, the DNA is TGTGCCAGCTCACCGATAGGGTTGGTCTACGAGCAGTACTTC. Protein product: CASSPIGLVYEQYF. The whole variable domain, filled in from reference TRBV18 and TRBJ2-7, reads NAGVMQNPRHLVRRRGQEARLRCSPMKGHSHVYWYRQLPEEGLKFMVYLQKENIIDESGMPKERFSAEFPKEGPSILRIQQVVRGDSAAYFCASSPIGLVYEQYFGPGTRLTVT.

This rearrangement joins TRBV7-2 to TRBJ1-5; D is unclear. The germline V gene encodes CDR1 SGHTA and CDR2 FQGNSA. The CDR3 spans 14 residues. V lost 5 bases to trimming and J lost 4 bases, with 12 bases between them. The CDR3 sequence: CASSEQPGNQPQHF. The DNA for the CDR3 is TGTGCCAGCAGCGAACAGCCGGGGAATCAGCCCCAGCATTTT.

This sequence joins TRBV5-1 and TRBJ2-3; D remains unclear. Trimming removed 0 bases from V and 2 bases from J, with 10 bases in between. Germline assignment: CDR1 SGHRS and CDR2 YFSETQ. This CDR3 spans 15 amino acids. CDR3: CASSLDGGITDTQYF. CDR3 DNA: TGCGCCAGCAGCTTGGACGGCGGAATCACAGATACGCAGTATTTT.

The V call is TRBV29-1, the J call TRBJ2-1; 14 bases are shared with TRBD2. This CDR3 region has 15 residues. The germline V gene encodes CDR1 SQVTM and CDR2 ANQGSEA. The V gene end was trimmed by 3 bases and the J gene end by 6 bases; junction bases not matched to a gene: 4. The chain's CDR3 is CSVDRGTSGSNEQFF. In DNA form, the CDR3 reads TGCAGCGTTGACAGGGGGACTAGCGGGAGCAATGAGCAGTTCTTC.

This clone was found a few times. V gene TRBV7-2 combines with J gene TRBJ2-3, with D uncertain. Looked up from germline, CDR1 is SGHTA and CDR2 is FQGNSA. This CDR3 has 14 amino acids. Trimming shortened V by 3 bases and J by 0 bases, and 7 bases separated the two germline ends. Here the CDR3 reads CASSFWSSTDTQYF. In nucleotides, the CDR3 is TGTGCCAGCAGCTTCTGGTCTAGCACAGATACGCAGTATTTT. Based on the CDR3 plus reference TRBV7-2 and TRBJ2-3, the full variable domain is GAGVSQSPSNKVTEKGKDVELRCDPISGHTALYWYRQSLGQGLEFLIYFQGNSAPDKSGLPSDRFSAERTGGSVSTLTIQRTQQEDSAVYLCASSFWSSTDTQYFGPGTRLTVL.

There are a few counts of this clone. The chain combines TRBV9 with TRBJ1-2; 8 bases match TRBD1. Germline CDR1 SGDLS, CDR2 YYNGEE. V lost 0 bases, J lost 7 bases, and 8 bases stayed unmatched. This CDR3 comprises 15 residues. For the CDR3, the DNA is TGTGCCAGCAGCGTAGATCTTGGACAGGGCCGTGGCTACACCTTC. Protein sequence: CASSVDLGQGRGYTF.

This chain joins TRBV5-6 and TRBJ1-2; 9 positions match TRBD1. The CDR3 covers 15 residues. Germline lookup yields CDR1 SGHDT and CDR2 YYEEEE. J was trimmed by 3 bases and V by 5 bases; bases with no gene match: 8. CDR3: CASSPTTGGYYGYTF. As DNA, the CDR3 is TGTGCCAGCAGTCCTACGACAGGGGGGTACTATGGCTACACCTTC.

The chain is built from TRBV5-8 and TRBJ1-3; D remains unclear. CDR1 is SGHTS and CDR2 is YDEGEE in the germline V gene. The CDR3 has 17 residues. With 0 bases removed from V and 0 bases from J, the gap between germline ends came to 13 bases. The CDR3 spells CASSLGVSVNSGNTIYF. The CDR3, as DNA: TGTGCCAGCAGCTTGGGAGTCAGCGTGAACTCTGGAAACACCATATATTTT.

The V gene is TRBV30, the J gene TRBJ2-6; D perhaps matches TRBD1 (6 bases). The CDR3 length is 17 residues. V shed 4 bases and J shed 0 bases, with 16 bases lying between them. Germline V gene sequence: CDR1 GTSNPN, CDR2 SVGIG (reference sequence). The DNA of the CDR3 is TGTGCCTGGAACCATCGGGGACACAACTCTGGGGCCAACGTCCTGACTTTC. Protein: CAWNHRGHNSGANVLTF.

The chain carries TRBV30 and TRBJ1-2; D is ambiguous. The germline V gene encodes CDR1 GTSNPN and CDR2 SVGIG (reference sequence). This CDR3 region has 18 residues. V lost 0 bases, J lost 3 bases, and 23 bases lay in between. CDR3 protein: CAWSVKPRGLLADYGYTF. The DNA for the CDR3 is TGTGCCTGGAGTGTAAAGCCTCGGGGTTTGCTAGCTGACTATGGCTACACCTTC.

The chain is built from TRBV7-9 and TRBJ2-7; D not certain. The CDR3 has 13 amino acids. The germline gives CDR1 SEHNR, CDR2 FQNEAQ (reference sequence). V was cut by 5 bases and J by 6 bases, with 14 bases left in between. Written as DNA, the CDR3 is TGTGCCAGCAGCCTAACCCCCAGCCCCGAGCAGTACTTC. This sequence encodes CASSLTPSPEQYF.

V usage is TRBV5-4 and J usage is TRBJ1-2; 8 positions agree with TRBD1. V lost 4 bases to trimming and J lost 6 bases; unmatched junction nucleotides: 11. This CDR3 is 15 amino acids long. CDR1 is SGHNT and CDR2 is YYREEE in the germline V gene (reference sequence). CDR3 sequence (DNA): TGTGCCAGCAGCCGTCCCGGGACAGGTTTGAATGGCTACACCTTC. Protein: CASSRPGTGLNGYTF.

This clone is a singleton in its sample. V gene TRBV30 combines with J gene TRBJ2-5; 11 bases are a match to TRBD1. Trimming took 2 bases from V and 5 from J; bases not matched to a gene: 7. CDR3 length equals 15 residues. Germline lookup yields CDR1 GTSNPN and CDR2 SVGIG (reference sequence). CDR3 coding DNA: TGTGCCTGGAGTCCGGACAGGGGGCAGCGGGAGACCCAGTACTTC. Protein product: CAWSPDRGQRETQYF.

The chain uses TRBV10-3 and TRBJ1-2; D may be TRBD1 (5 bases). Trimming left V 7 bases short and J 8 bases short, with 17 bases between. The CDR3 runs 13 residues. Germline V gene sequence: CDR1 ENHRY, CDR2 SYGVKD. The CDR3 here is CAINGGTLLGYTF. The CDR3 DNA reads TGTGCCATCAACGGGGGGACCCTACTCGGCTACACCTTC.

The chain couples TRBV19 to TRBJ1-3, with D perhaps TRBD1 (5 bases). CDR3 length: 14 amino acids. The V gene's germline CDR1 is LNHDA and CDR2 SQIVND (reference sequence). V dropped 8 bases and J dropped 4 bases, with 15 bases sitting between them. The CDR3 region has the DNA TGTGCCAGTCCCTCGGGGGGAACCGGAAACACCATATATTTT. Translated: CASPSGGTGNTIYF.

The rearrangement links TRBV1 to TRBJ2-1; the table's D gene call, TRBD2, was not cross checked with the DNA. TRBV1 is reported as a pseudogene. This CDR3 contains 18 residues. The CDR3 is CTSSRTSGGDSSYNEQFF. Written as DNA, the CDR3 is TGCACCAGCAGCCGGACTAGCGGGGGGGACAGCTCCTACAATGAGCAGTTCTTC.

This clone was detected a few times. The chain uses TRBV18 and TRBJ1-1; D may be TRBD1 (6 bases). Trimming took off 3 bases at V and 1 base at J, with 6 bases between the two ends. The CDR3 length is 13 residues. Germline values: CDR1 KGHSH, CDR2 LQKENI. The CDR3 bases are TGTGCCAGCTCACCGGGGGCGAACACTGAAGCTTTCTTT. Translated, it gives CASSPGANTEAFF.

CDR3 residues: CAWSIREKLFF. The CDR3 nucleotides are TGTGCCTGGAGTATCCGGGAAAAACTGTTTTTT. The chain couples TRBV30 to TRBJ1-4; D is unclear. V was shortened by 2 bases and J by 8 bases, with 6 bases between the two germline ends. Germline lookup yields CDR1 GTSNPN and CDR2 SVGIG (reference sequence). The CDR3 length is 11 residues.

V and J are TRBV7-6 and TRBJ2-3; maybe TRBD2 (5 bases). The CDR3 is made up of 14 amino acids. Per germline, CDR1 SGHVS and CDR2 FNYEAQ. V lost 5 bases, J lost 1 base, and 10 bases lay in between. CDR3: CASSTGVRTDTQYF. CDR3 nucleotide sequence: TGTGCCAGCAGCACCGGGGTCCGCACAGATACGCAGTATTTT.